The 31 T cell receptor beta chains reported below all come from one sample, sequenced in a study of radiation and T cells in renal cell carcinoma. The method was immunoSEQ multiplex PCR; TCRdb's version includes in-frame clones alone and lacks a portion of them. The sample consists of more than 15,000 clones, about 55% of them appearing once. Noted treatment: treatment-naive control, cytoreductive nephrectomy. The specimen was tumor tissue, collected from a patient whose treatment was nephrectomy without radiotherapy. The receptors shown here come from a man aged 50 to 59 with renal cell carcinoma.

CDR3 bases: TGTGCCAGTAGTGCCCGAGGGACAGGGGGCAAGCGGGACACTGAAGCTTTCTTT. Its translation is CASSARGTGGKRDTEAFF. The rearrangement joins TRBV19 to TRBJ1-1; 12 positions agree with TRBD1. The ends lost 5 bases at V and 3 bases at J; junction bases unmatched: 13. CDR3 size: 18 residues. Per the germline V gene, CDR1 is LNHDA and CDR2 is SQIVND (reference sequence).

This chain links TRBV5-8 with TRBJ1-3, with 7 bases matching TRBD1. The ends lost 5 bases at V and 7 bases at J; junction bases unmatched: 9. The CDR3 contains 14 residues. Germline V lookup: CDR1 SGHTS, CDR2 YDEGEE. CDR3 in amino acids: CASRAGTAVNTIYF. The CDR3 DNA reads as TGTGCCAGCAGAGCCGGGACAGCTGTCAACACCATATATTTT.

This chain joins TRBV5-1 and TRBJ1-1, with D maybe TRBD1 (5 bases). Germline CDR1 is SGHRS and CDR2 is YFSETQ. This CDR3 is built from 15 residues. V gave up 0 bases and J gave up 3 bases, with 12 bases separating them. The CDR3 loop is CASSLGPEGHTEAFF. CDR3 nucleotide sequence: TGCGCCAGCAGCTTGGGCCCGGAGGGGCACACTGAAGCTTTCTTT.

This clone was counted a few times. The chain uses TRBV27 and TRBJ2-1; D is uncertain. V was pared by 4 bases and J by 0 bases, with 13 bases between. Germline V gives CDR1 MNHEY, CDR2 SMNVEV (reference sequence). There are 16 residues in the CDR3. The chain's CDR3 is CASSWPSPSSYNEQFF. DNA of the CDR3: TGTGCCAGCAGTTGGCCCTCCCCGAGCTCCTACAATGAGCAGTTCTTC.

This sequence joins TRBV7-2 and TRBJ1-1; the D is unclear. V was clipped by 0 bases and J by 7 bases, with 9 bases between them. The germline V gene encodes CDR1 SGHTA and CDR2 FQGNSA. The CDR3 sequence is 13 residues long. Here the CDR3 DNA reads TGTGCCAGCAGCTTAGCTTTTAACGGTGAAGCTTTCTTT. Protein product: CASSLAFNGEAFF.

This clone was counted only a few times. The CDR3 DNA follows: TGCGCCAGCAAGGGCCTTAGCGGGGACGTTGGCGGGGAGCTGTTTTTT. Translated: CASKGLSGDVGGELFF. The V and J genes are TRBV4-3 and TRBJ2-2, with TRBD2 identical over 8 bases. Germline CDR1 and CDR2: LGHNA and YSLEER. This CDR3 has 16 residues. Losses at the gene ends were 7 bases for V and 7 bases for J; bases not matched to a gene: 14.

The J gene is TRBJ1-5, the V gene TRBV6-5, with D uncertain. The CDR3 totals 14 residues. Germline-derived CDR1 and CDR2 are MNHEY and SVGAGI. Trimming took 5 bases from V and 8 from J, leaving 16 bases between them. The CDR3 spells CASSRLGRREPQHF. CDR3 sequence (DNA): TGTGCCAGCAGTCGGCTAGGACGACGGGAGCCCCAGCATTTT.

The CDR3, as DNA: TGTGCCAGCAGCGTAGGGCTGAGCTCCTACGAGCAGTACTTC. Amino acid sequence: CASSVGLSSYEQYF. The chain couples TRBV9 to TRBJ2-7, with D uncertain. V shed 0 bases and J shed 0 bases, with 7 bases lying between them. The CDR3 covers 14 residues. CDR1 SGDLS and CDR2 YYNGEE come from the germline V gene.

This clone is medium-sized by share. The J gene is TRBJ1-2, the V gene TRBV7-9, with D perhaps TRBD1 (5 bases). Germline loops: CDR1 SEHNR, CDR2 FQNEAQ (reference sequence). This CDR3 contains 15 residues. The V gene lost 0 bases and the J gene lost 0 bases, with 8 bases spanning the gap. The CDR3 DNA sequence: TGTGCCAGCAGCTTAGCCGGGACGGCTAACTATGGCTACACCTTC. Translating gives CASSLAGTANYGYTF.

This clone is medium-sized (0.01 to 0.1%). The gene calls are TRBV10-3 and TRBJ1-1, with unresolved D. CDR1 and CDR2 from the germline V gene are ENHRY and SYGVKD. The V end was cut by 6 bases, the J end by 4 bases, with 15 bases between. The CDR3 is made up of 14 amino acids. The chain's CDR3 is CAISREGEITEAFF. The CDR3 DNA sequence: TGTGCCATCAGCCGGGAGGGAGAAATCACTGAAGCTTTCTTT.

This chain connects TRBV5-1 to TRBJ2-3; TRBD2 aligns across 10 bases. Looked up from germline, CDR1 is SGHRS and CDR2 is YFSETQ. The junction had 5 bases not matched to a gene; V was cut back by 5 bases and J by 5 bases. The CDR3 extends over 14 amino acids. The CDR3 region has the DNA TGCGCCAGCAGGCTAGCGGGAGCAATAGATACGCAGTATTTT. Encoded protein: CASRLAGAIDTQYF.

This clone was seen a handful of times. The chain employs TRBV19 and TRBJ2-5, with 9 nucleotides matching TRBD1. V lost 5 bases and J lost 3; bases outside the gene matches: 7. Germline CDR1 is LNHDA and CDR2 is SQIVND (reference sequence). This CDR3 region has 15 residues. Written as DNA, the CDR3 is TGTGCCAGTAGTTCCCTCACAGGGGGCAAAGAGACCCAGTACTTC. Translation gives CASSSLTGGKETQYF.

The chain couples TRBV2 to TRBJ2-5; D unclear. The CDR3 is 15 amino acids. V lost 6 bases and J 4 bases, leaving 18 bases between the germline ends. Germline-derived CDR1 and CDR2 are SNHLY and FYNNEI. DNA of the CDR3: TGTGCCAGCAGGATGGGGAAAACTCAGTCAGAGACCCAGTACTTC. Protein sequence: CASRMGKTQSETQYF.

This clone was recorded only once. The chain couples TRBV4-1 to TRBJ2-7; D gene unclear. The germline gives CDR1 MGHRA, CDR2 YSYEKL. Trimming took 0 bases from V and 4 from J, leaving 10 bases between them. The length of the CDR3 is 14 residues. CDR3 sequence: CASSQDTRLYEQYF. For the CDR3, the DNA is TGCGCCAGCAGCCAAGACACGAGGCTGTACGAGCAGTACTTC.

This clone appeared a few times. The rearrangement uses TRBV4-3 and TRBJ2-2; D is unclear. Trimming took off 4 bases at V and 2 bases at J, with 2 bases between the two ends. The CDR3 is 12 residues long. Per germline, CDR1 LGHNA and CDR2 YSLEER. The CDR3 is CASSPNTGELFF. The CDR3 DNA sequence: TGCGCCAGCAGCCCCAACACCGGGGAGCTGTTTTTT.

This clone was seen a handful of times. This chain links TRBV13 with TRBJ2-7; TRBD1 agrees at 9 bases. The CDR3 length is 13 residues. With V trimmed by 3 bases and J by 7 bases, 4 bases remained unmatched. CDR1 and CDR2 from the germline V gene are PRHDT and FYEKMQ (reference sequence). CDR3 bases: TGTGCCAGCAGCTTGGGACAGGGCATGGAGCAGTACTTC. Translating it yields CASSLGQGMEQYF.

This chain uses TRBV30 with TRBJ2-1; 7 nucleotides align to TRBD1. The CDR3 totals 13 residues. Germline-derived CDR1 and CDR2 are GTSNPN and SVGIG (reference sequence). V was clipped by 5 bases and J by 6 bases; unmatched bases: 7. This chain's CDR3 is CAWVRDSGNEQFF. The CDR3 DNA follows: TGTGCCTGGGTCCGGGACAGTGGCAATGAGCAGTTCTTC.

The chain links TRBV15 to TRBJ1-2; D unresolved. The germline CDR1 and CDR2 sequences are LNHNV and YYDKDF (reference sequence). CDR3 size: 15 residues. Trimming shortened V by 3 bases and J by 7 bases, and 18 bases separated the two germline ends. DNA for the CDR3: TGTGCCACCAGCAGTACTTCAGCACCCCTCGCTGGCTACACCTTC. Amino acids: CATSSTSAPLAGYTF.

The gene calls are TRBV10-3 and TRBJ1-6, with 7 bases matching TRBD1. Looked up from germline, CDR1 is ENHRY and CDR2 is SYGVKD. The CDR3 loop spans 18 amino acids. V was clipped by 2 bases and J by 0 bases; unmatched bases: 7. CDR3 sequence reads: CAISERTGASSYNSPLHF. The CDR3 DNA reads as TGTGCCATCAGTGAGAGGACAGGCGCCAGCTCCTATAATTCACCCCTCCACTTT.

The rearrangement uses TRBV5-8 and TRBJ1-4, with D possibly matching TRBD1 (6 bases). Germline-derived CDR1 and CDR2 are SGHTS and YDEGEE. Trimming left V 6 bases short and J 3 bases short, with 15 bases between. The length of the CDR3 is 15 residues. CDR3: CASTWRGNSNEKLFF. DNA of the CDR3: TGTGCCAGCACCTGGAGGGGGAATTCTAATGAAAAACTGTTTTTT.

This clone was recorded once. The chain is built from TRBV7-8 and TRBJ1-2; D is uncertain. Trimming took off 4 bases at V and 1 base at J, with 10 bases between the two ends. The germline V gene has CDR1 SGHVS and CDR2 FQNEAQ. This CDR3 is built from 14 residues. CDR3 sequence: CASSSDPLNYGYTF. The DNA of the CDR3 is TGTGCCAGCAGCTCCGACCCCCTTAACTATGGCTACACCTTC.

Points on this clone: Its ends do not fully match the called genes, so a read error is possible. V usage is TRBV11-2 and J usage is TRBJ2-3; 8 bases fit TRBD2. Per germline, CDR1 SGHAT and CDR2 FQNNGV. This CDR3 is built from 15 residues. CDR3 nucleotide sequence: TGCGCCAGCAGCCCCGCCCGGCCTAGCGGGTATACGCAGTATTTT. This sequence encodes CASSPARPSGYTQYF.

The J gene is TRBJ1-4, the V gene TRBV18; D is unclear. The ends were cut back, 1 base at V and 8 bases at J, with 14 bases in the middle. CDR3 size: 15 residues. The germline gives CDR1 KGHSH, CDR2 LQKENI. CDR3 protein: CASSPLEARREKLFF. Written as DNA, the CDR3 is TGTGCCAGCTCACCACTTGAGGCGCGGAGAGAAAAACTGTTTTTT.

The V call is TRBV27, the J call TRBJ2-3; no clear D gene. V was shortened by 3 bases and J by 6 bases, with 4 bases between the two germline ends. The CDR3 consists of 11 residues. The germline V gene has CDR1 MNHEY and CDR2 SMNVEV (reference sequence). CDR3 protein: CASSLGDTQYF. Here the CDR3 DNA reads TGTGCCAGCAGTTTGGGGGATACGCAGTATTTT.

This chain connects TRBV6-4 to TRBJ2-2; no definite D call. The V end lost 8 bases, the J end lost 0 bases, and 7 bases lay between the germline ends. The germline gives CDR1 MRHNA, CDR2 SNTAGT. The CDR3 consists of 13 residues. CDR3 in amino acids: CASGQTNTGELFF. The CDR3 nucleotides read TGTGCCAGCGGCCAGACGAACACCGGGGAGCTGTTTTTT.

The chain employs TRBV28 and TRBJ1-5, with D unresolved. The CDR3 covers 12 residues. The V end was cut by 7 bases, the J end by 6 bases, with 10 bases between. Germline CDR1 reads MDHEN; CDR2 reads SYDVKM. CDR3 sequence: CASTRASQPQHF. CDR3 nucleotides: TGTGCCAGCACCCGGGCGAGTCAGCCCCAGCATTTT.

This clone was picked up a small number of times. This chain uses TRBV6-5 with TRBJ2-5, with D unclear. Germline assignment: CDR1 MNHEY and CDR2 SVGAGI. The CDR3 has 11 amino acids. Between the trimmed V and J ends, which lost 6 bases and 4 bases, there was a span of 6 bases. The CDR3 protein is CASRYLETQYF. CDR3 nucleotides: TGTGCCAGCAGATACCTAGAGACCCAGTACTTC.

V gene TRBV4-3 combines with J gene TRBJ2-3, with 9 bases fitting TRBD1. This CDR3 contains 15 residues. Germline CDR1 reads LGHNA; CDR2 reads YSLEER. V shed 3 bases and J 4 bases; nucleotides not matched to a gene: 5. The CDR3 is CASSHWTGEADTQYF. The CDR3 bases are TGCGCCAGCAGCCACTGGACAGGGGAGGCAGATACGCAGTATTTT.

The chain recombines TRBV5-4 with TRBJ1-1; tentative D call: TRBD1 (6 bases). V shed 9 bases and J shed 4 bases, with 10 bases lying between them. CDR1 and CDR2 (germline): SGHNT, YYREEE (reference sequence). The CDR3 runs 11 residues. In nucleotides, the CDR3 is TGTGCCACGGTGGGGGCCACTGAAGCTTTCTTT. Protein product: CATVGATEAFF. The variable domain in full, completed from reference TRBV5-4 and TRBJ1-1, reads ETGVTQSPTHLIKTRGQQVTLRCSSQSGHNTVSWYQQALGQGPQFIFQYYREEENGRGNFPPRFSGLQFPNYSSELNVNALELDDSALYLCATVGATEAFFGQGTRLTVV.

The CDR3, as DNA: TGTGCCAGCTCACCCACAGGCTACGAGCAGTACTTC. It codes for CASSPTGYEQYF. The genes are TRBV18 and TRBJ2-7, with D possibly matching TRBD1 (5 bases). With 3 bases removed from V and 3 bases from J, the gap between germline ends came to 6 bases. CDR3 length equals 12 residues. Germline CDR1 is KGHSH and CDR2 is LQKENI.

The V and J genes are TRBV19 and TRBJ1-1, with D unresolved. The V end lost 2 bases, the J end lost 1 base, and 17 bases lay between the germline ends. The germline gives CDR1 LNHDA, CDR2 SQIVND (reference sequence). This CDR3 is 17 amino acids long. CDR3 amino acids: CASSIRNTRLSNTEAFF. The CDR3 coding sequence is TGTGCCAGTAGTATAAGGAACACGCGGCTCTCGAACACTGAAGCTTTCTTT.